These 17 T cell receptor beta chains share one sample of origin, sequenced in a study of identical twins. TCRdb processed the 5' RACE reads anew with MiXCR; each CDR3 protein has one entry. The table records 500,000 to 600,000 distinct CDR3 sequences, around 20% of them present only once. The data also belong to a second study, concerning T cells expressing NK-cell markers.

The source material was CD4+ T cells sorted from blood. These receptors came from a woman between 18 and 29 years old in good health.

This clonotype was counted a few times. The chain has TRBV20-1 and TRBJ1-1, with 8 bases aligning to TRBD1. The CDR3 length is 12 residues. CDR1 is DFQATT and CDR2 is SNEGSKA in the germline V gene (reference sequence). V trimming: 7 bases; J trimming: 4 bases; junction bases outside the gene matches: 5. CDR3 amino acids: CSGGQGATEAFF. CDR3 DNA: TGCAGTGGAGGACAGGGAGCCACTGAAGCTTTCTTT.

The V call is TRBV7-9, the J call TRBJ1-4; D may be TRBD1 (5 bases). CDR3 length: 12 amino acids. Germline V gives CDR1 SEHNR, CDR2 FQNEAQ (reference sequence). V lost 10 bases and J lost 8, with 14 bases in between. Here the CDR3 DNA reads TGTGCCACCCAGACAGAGGGGGAAAAACTGTTTTTT. Translation gives CATQTEGEKLFF.

The rearrangement joins TRBV7-6 to TRBJ2-7; weak D call: TRBD2 (5 bases). Germline-derived CDR1 and CDR2 are SGHVS and FNYEAQ. The germline V and J ends were trimmed by 5 bases and 7 bases, with 21 bases remaining between them. The length of the CDR3 is 15 residues. CDR3 bases: TGTGCCAGCAGCCCCGACCGGAGGCATCACTGGGAGCAGTACTTC. Residues: CASSPDRRHHWEQYF.

This clonotype appeared a few times. The chain carries TRBV18 and TRBJ2-2, with D unresolved. This CDR3 region has 12 residues. The V end was cut by 4 bases, the J end by 7 bases, with 7 bases between. The germline V gene has CDR1 KGHSH and CDR2 LQKENI. The CDR3: CASSLPSGELFF. The CDR3 nucleotides are TGTGCCAGCTCACTGCCCAGCGGGGAGCTGTTTTTT.

V gene TRBV20-1 combines with J gene TRBJ2-3; 7 bases match TRBD2. Germline V CDR1 and CDR2: DFQATT, SNEGSKA (reference sequence). The ends lost 0 bases at V and 10 bases at J; junction bases unmatched: 10. This CDR3 is 14 amino acids long. The DNA of the CDR3 is TGCAGTGCTAGAGAACCTGGGACTACCCGGGCGCAGTATTTT. It yields the protein CSAREPGTTRAQYF.

The V and J genes are TRBV6-1 and TRBJ1-2; D is perhaps TRBD1 (5 bases). The CDR3 has 16 amino acids. Between the trimmed V and J ends, which lost 4 bases and 4 bases, there was a span of 19 bases. Germline-derived CDR1 and CDR2 are MNHNS and SASEGT. CDR3 nucleotides: TGTGCCAGCAGTGCAGACTTACTTCGGGACCTCTATGGCTACACCTTC. This translates into CASSADLLRDLYGYTF.

This chain uses TRBV20-1 with TRBJ2-3; TRBD2 is a possible D gene (5 bases). Per the germline V gene, CDR1 is DFQATT and CDR2 is SNEGSKA (reference sequence). Trimming shortened V by 5 bases and J by 5 bases, and 17 bases separated the two germline ends. This CDR3 contains 14 residues. The CDR3 DNA follows: TGCAGTGCTCCCTCTTTGGGGAGAGGAGATACGCAGTATTTT. This encodes CSAPSLGRGDTQYF.

This clonotype showed up just a few times. The chain links TRBV12-3 or TRBV12-4 to TRBJ1-1; D not certain. CDR3 length: 13 amino acids. The germline V and J ends were trimmed by 3 bases and 8 bases, with 13 bases remaining between them. In nucleotides, the CDR3 is TGTGCCAGCAGTTTGGTAGGTACAGAAGAAGCTTTCTTT. Protein: CASSLVGTEEAFF.

This clonotype was seen a handful of times. The chain carries TRBV20-1 and TRBJ2-4, with D tentatively TRBD2 (6 bases). Germline CDR1 reads DFQATT; CDR2 reads SNEGSKA (reference sequence). The germline V and J ends were trimmed by 1 base and 1 base, with 11 bases remaining between them. The CDR3 totals 15 residues. CDR3 in amino acids: CSARVPGAAKNIQYF. In DNA, the CDR3 is TGCAGTGCTAGAGTTCCGGGAGCGGCCAAAAACATTCAGTACTTC.

CDR3 nucleotide sequence: TGTGCCAGCATCGGGGCGTTAGCTTTCTTT. Translating gives CASIGALAFF. This rearrangement joins TRBV6-2 or TRBV6-3 to TRBJ1-1; possibly TRBD1 for D (5 bases). Deletions cut 7 bases from V and 10 bases from J, with 10 bases between. Germline CDR1 is MNHEY and CDR2 is SVGEGT. This CDR3 is 10 amino acids long.

The chain employs TRBV20-1 and TRBJ1-2; 7 bases match TRBD1. This CDR3 is 13 amino acids long. V shed 3 bases, J shed 5 bases, and the junction held 6 bases outside the gene matches. Germline V gene data show CDR1 as DFQATT and CDR2 as SNEGSKA (reference sequence). The CDR3 protein is CSASEGAGYGYTF. The CDR3 DNA follows: TGCAGTGCTAGTGAGGGGGCGGGGTATGGCTACACCTTC.

The V call is TRBV5-1, the J call TRBJ1-2; possible D gene TRBD1, 6 bases. CDR3 length equals 16 residues. Between the trimmed V and J ends, which lost 4 bases and 5 bases, there was a span of 21 bases. Germline CDR1 reads SGHRS; CDR2 reads YFSETQ. The CDR3 spells CASSRQYLDSGYGYTF. The CDR3 coding sequence is TGCGCCAGCAGCCGACAATACCTGGACAGCGGATATGGCTACACCTTC. The variable domain in full, with the rest retrieved from reference TRBV5-1 and TRBJ1-2, is KAGVTQTPRYLIKTRGQQVTLSCSPISGHRSVSWYQQTPGQGLQFLFEYFSETQRNKGNFPGRFSGRQFSNSRSEMNVSTLELGDSALYLCASSRQYLDSGYGYTFGSGTRLTVV.

This clonotype has at least ten counts. The chain uses TRBV10-3 and TRBJ2-7; 12 bases are a match to TRBD1. The CDR3 is made up of 15 amino acids. From germline, CDR1 is ENHRY and CDR2 SYGVKD. V was pared by 3 bases and J by 2 bases, with 2 bases of the junction left unmatched. The CDR3 is CAISDRDRGPYEQYF. Here the CDR3 DNA reads TGTGCCATCAGTGATCGGGACAGGGGGCCCTACGAGCAGTACTTC.

The rearrangement joins TRBV20-1 to TRBJ2-7; D gene ambiguous. Germline V gene data show CDR1 as DFQATT and CDR2 as SNEGSKA (reference sequence). CDR3 length: 12 residues. With 1 base removed from V and 0 bases from J, the gap between germline ends came to 4 bases. CDR3 nucleotides: TGCAGTGCTAGAGGGGGCTCCTACGAGCAGTACTTC. This sequence encodes CSARGGSYEQYF.

There are a few counts of this clonotype. V is TRBV29-1 and J is TRBJ2-5; the D gene is possibly TRBD1 (6 bases). The CDR3 has 12 amino acids. Germline-derived CDR1 and CDR2 are SQVTM and ANQGSEA. V was pared by 8 bases and J by 2 bases, with 12 bases between. CDR3 in amino acids: CSIRTVQETQYF. CDR3 DNA: TGCAGCATCCGGACAGTACAAGAGACCCAGTACTTC.

A few counts support this clonotype. The rearrangement uses TRBV5-1 and TRBJ2-2, with D maybe TRBD2 (6 bases). From germline, CDR1 is SGHRS and CDR2 YFSETQ. This CDR3 has 19 amino acids. The germline V and J ends were trimmed by 5 bases and 2 bases, with 25 bases remaining between them. The CDR3 spells CASRYPGGISADNTGELFF. The CDR3 nucleotides read TGCGCCAGCAGATATCCAGGCGGGATCAGTGCGGATAACACCGGGGAGCTGTTTTTT.

The rearrangement links TRBV7-3 to TRBJ2-2, with D perhaps matching TRBD1 or TRBD2 (5 bases each). The CDR3 contains 16 residues. Germline CDR1 SGHTA, CDR2 FQGTGA. V lost 3 bases and J 0 bases, leaving 11 bases between the germline ends. In DNA, the CDR3 is TGTGCCAGCAGCTTGGGGGTGGGCTCGAACACCGGGGAGCTGTTTTTT. It yields the protein CASSLGVGSNTGELFF. Full variable domain (remainder filled in from reference TRBV7-3 and TRBJ2-2): GAGVSQTPSNKVTEKGKYVELRCDPISGHTALYWYRQSLGQGPEFLIYFQGTGAADDSGLPNDRFFAVRPEGSVSTLKIQRTERGDSAVYLCASSLGVGSNTGELFFGEGSRLTVL.